The clone carrying this T cell receptor beta chain has just one count. Antigen specificity is unknown. The CDR3 runs 15 residues. J gave up 2 bases and V 3 bases, and 6 bases lay outside the gene matches. Per germline, CDR1 MGHRA and CDR2 YSYEKL. The PCR was carried out with 60 Vbeta primers and 13 Jbeta primers. Some clones are missing from TCRdb's copy, which holds only in-frame ones; the method was immunoSEQ multiplex PCR. The sample lists about 220,000 clones; 82% were seen once. The data are from a study of cytomegalovirus exposure and HLA in healthy donors. Notes on the study in general: HLA alleles were associated with some 16,000 TCR beta sequences in a later analysis at 0.05 false discovery rate. Accurate predictions that matched the HLA-A and HLA-B alleles of most subjects were reportedly made from TCR beta sequences. Data from an earlier analysis indicated that most TCR beta V segments were productive either about 90% or about 30% of the time.

The clonotype comes from a man in his forties in good health and CMV-seropositive. The chain has TRBV4-1 and TRBJ2-7; TRBD2 agrees at 8 bases. Sequenced input: PBMCs. CDR3 region: CASSQGLDWAYEQYV. CDR3 bases: TGCGCCAGCAGCCAGGGACTAGATTGGGCCTACGAGCAGTACGTC.